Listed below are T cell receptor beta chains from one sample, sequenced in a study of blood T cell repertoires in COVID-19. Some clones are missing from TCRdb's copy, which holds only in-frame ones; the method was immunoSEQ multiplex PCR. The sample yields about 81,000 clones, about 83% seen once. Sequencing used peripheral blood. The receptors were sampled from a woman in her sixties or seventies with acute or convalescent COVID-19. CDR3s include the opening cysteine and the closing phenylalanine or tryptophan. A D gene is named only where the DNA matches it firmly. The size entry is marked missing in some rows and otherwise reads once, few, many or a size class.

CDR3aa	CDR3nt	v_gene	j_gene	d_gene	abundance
CASSLGQANYGYTF	TGTGCCAGCAGCCTAGGACAGGCCAACTATGGCTACACCTTC	TRBV9	TRBJ1-2	TRBD1	NA
CASSATEIYGYTF	TGTGCCAGCAGTGCGACAGAGATCTATGGCTACACCTTC	TRBV28	TRBJ1-2	NA	NA
CASSSGQGANEKLFF	TGTGCCAGTAGTAGCGGACAGGGCGCTAATGAAAAACTGTTTTTT	TRBV19	TRBJ1-4	TRBD1	NA
CAINESSGGQPQHF	TGTGCCATCAATGAGTCGTCAGGGGGACAGCCCCAGCATTTT	TRBV10-3	TRBJ1-5	TRBD1	NA
CATSGGSYGYTF	TGTGCCACCTCGGGGGGTTCTTATGGCTACACCTTC	TRBV12-3/TRBV12-4	TRBJ1-2	NA	NA
CATSDRSERGGSTDTQYF	TGTGCCACCAGTGACCGTTCGGAGCGGGGGGGTAGCACAGATACGCAGTATTTT	TRBV24-1	TRBJ2-3	TRBD2	NA
CASSFNNLNTEAFF	TGTGCCAGCAGCTTCAACAATTTGAACACTGAAGCTTTCTTT	TRBV5-4	TRBJ1-1	NA	once
CASSQGGLENEKLFF	TGCGCCAGCAGCCAAGGGGGGCTGGAGAATGAAAAACTGTTTTTT	TRBV4-3	TRBJ1-4	NA	NA
CASSPPGLADKETQYF	TGTGCCAGTAGTCCACCGGGACTAGCGGACAAAGAGACCCAGTACTTC	TRBV19	TRBJ2-5	TRBD2	NA
CASSLVRGEQFF	TGTGCCAGCAGTTTAGTCAGGGGTGAGCAGTTCTTC	TRBV12-3/TRBV12-4	TRBJ2-1	NA	NA
CASSLAQGDYNSPLHF	TGCGCCAGCAGCTTGGCCCAAGGGGATTATAATTCACCCCTCCACTTT	TRBV5-1	TRBJ1-6	NA	few
CASSFGQENTEAFF	TGTGCCAGCAGCTTTGGACAGGAGAACACTGAAGCTTTCTTT	TRBV11-2	TRBJ1-1	TRBD1	NA
CASSEHRGVPYNEQFF	TGTGCCAGCAGTGAACATCGCGGGGTTCCGTACAATGAGCAGTTCTTC	TRBV6-1	TRBJ2-1	NA	NA
CASSTLGGGTDTQYF	TGTGCCAGCAGCACCCTCGGGGGGGGCACAGATACGCAGTATTTT	TRBV9	TRBJ2-3	TRBD2	NA
CASSQGPGINEQFF	TGTGCCAGCAGCCAAGGACCAGGGATCAATGAGCAGTTCTTC	TRBV3-1/TRBV3-2	TRBJ2-1	NA	NA
CATSDPLDWSGQFF	TGTGCCACCAGTGATCCCCTTGACTGGTCTGGGCAGTTCTTC	TRBV24-1	TRBJ2-1	NA	NA
CASSQVVIGGARDTQYF	TGTGCCAGCAGCCAAGTGGTTATCGGGGGGGCACGAGATACGCAGTATTTT	TRBV4-2	TRBJ2-3	TRBD2	NA
CASRMSSYNEQFF	TGCGCCAGCAGGATGAGCTCCTACAATGAGCAGTTCTTC	TRBV5-1	TRBJ2-1	NA	NA
CASSPNRVEEQFF	TGTGCCAGCTCACCGAACAGGGTTGAAGAGCAGTTCTTC	TRBV18	TRBJ2-1	NA	NA
CASSPNRVSGTQYF	TGTGCCAGCAGCCCGAACAGGGTATCGGGGACCCAGTACTTC	TRBV3-1/TRBV3-2	TRBJ2-5	NA	many
CASSLSSGLVTPQHF	TGTGCCAGCAGTTTAAGTTCAGGGCTAGTGACGCCCCAGCATTTT	TRBV28	TRBJ1-5	NA	NA
CSASKGLAQRDTQYF	TGCAGCGCATCGAAGGGACTAGCCCAAAGGGATACGCAGTATTTT	TRBV29-1	TRBJ2-3	TRBD2	NA
CASSVTAGTTDTQYF	TGTGCCAGCAGCGTAACAGCGGGGACCACAGATACGCAGTATTTT	TRBV7-9	TRBJ2-3	TRBD2	NA
CASSPGVAGAGEETQYF	TGTGCCAGCAGCCCGGGAGTAGCGGGAGCCGGGGAAGAGACCCAGTACTTC	TRBV7-2	TRBJ2-5	TRBD2	NA
CASSLGTPYGYTF	TGTGCCAGCAGCTTAGGGACACCCTATGGCTACACCTTC	TRBV13	TRBJ1-2	NA	NA
CATSRWTGGYNEKLFF	TGTGCCACCAGCAGGTGGACAGGCGGTTATAATGAAAAACTGTTTTTT	TRBV15	TRBJ1-4	TRBD1	NA
CASSVGAGYGYTF	TGTGCCAGCAGCGTGGGTGCGGGCTATGGCTACACCTTC	TRBV9	TRBJ1-2	NA	NA
CSAPGVYGYTF	TGCAGTGCCCCGGGGGTCTATGGCTACACCTTC	TRBV20-1	TRBJ1-2	NA	NA
CASNPGDISNQPQHF	TGTGCCAGCAATCCAGGGGACATTAGCAATCAGCCCCAGCATTTT	TRBV6-5	TRBJ1-5	NA	NA
CAISEWGEASTDTQYF	TGTGCCATCAGTGAGTGGGGGGAGGCGAGCACAGATACGCAGTATTTT	TRBV10-3	TRBJ2-3	NA	NA
CASTVAGGPHEQFF	TGTGCCAGCACAGTAGCGGGAGGGCCGCATGAGCAGTTCTTC	TRBV7-2	TRBJ2-1	TRBD2	NA